What follows are 5 T cell receptor beta chains derived from one specimen sequenced in a study of shared clonotypes between healthy human individuals. Profiled with immunoSEQ multiplex PCR; TCRdb holds only in-frame clones, not every one. In the table there are about 2.1 million clones, just over 90% of which are singletons. Positively selected for CCR7, the CD45RO-negative cells used as naive CD8 cells excluded terminally differentiated effector memory CD45RA+ cells. The sample comprised naive CD8+ T cells from PBMCs. The receptor source for this set is a man between 18 and 29 years old in good health. Some clones in this sample may be carry-over from other donors' samples.

V is TRBV5-5 and J is TRBJ2-3; D uncertain. The V end lost 1 base, the J end lost 4 bases, and 4 bases lay between the germline ends. The CDR3 loop spans 12 amino acids. The germline V gene encodes CDR1 SGHKS and CDR2 YYEKEE (reference sequence). The CDR3 nucleotides are TGTGCCAGCAGCTTGACGGCAGATACGCAGTATTTT. Amino acids: CASSLTADTQYF.

V is TRBV7-8 and J is TRBJ2-1, with D unclear. V lost 2 bases, J lost 9 bases, and 8 bases lay in between. Germline-derived CDR1 and CDR2 are SGHVS and FQNEAQ. The CDR3 covers 12 residues. The CDR3 DNA follows: TGTGCCAGCAGCTTATACGCAACTGAGCAGTTCTTC. Translating gives CASSLYATEQFF.

With respect to this clone: Additional DNA sequences in this sample encode the identical CDR3. The rearrangement uses TRBV15 and TRBJ2-1, with D possibly matching TRBD2 (6 bases). Germline V CDR1 and CDR2: LNHNV, YYDKDF (reference sequence). V gave up 4 bases and J gave up 0 bases, with 10 bases separating them. The CDR3 sequence is 15 residues long. The CDR3 protein is CATSISGSSYNEQFF. CDR3 coding DNA: TGTGCCACCAGCATTAGCGGTTCCTCCTACAATGAGCAGTTCTTC.

This clone was detected a few times. The chain employs TRBV10-1 and TRBJ2-7; D not resolved. The germline V gene has CDR1 WNHNN and CDR2 SYGVQD (reference sequence). The CDR3 length is 15 residues. V was cut by 0 bases and J by 2 bases, with 11 bases left in between. The CDR3 loop is CASSESGFFPYEQYF. The CDR3 DNA is TGCGCCAGCAGTGAGTCAGGGTTTTTCCCCTACGAGCAGTACTTC.

This clone was counted a few times. The same CDR3 can be traced to other DNA sequences in this sample. The gene calls are TRBV9 and TRBJ1-1; D is undetermined. There are 13 residues in the CDR3. Per the germline V gene, CDR1 is SGDLS and CDR2 is YYNGEE. The ends were cut back, 3 bases at V and 1 base at J, with 7 bases in the middle. This CDR3 reads CASSGRRNTEAFF. The CDR3 nucleotides are TGTGCCAGCAGCGGGAGGAGGAACACTGAAGCTTTCTTT.